Shown below are 8 T cell receptor beta chains from a single sample sequenced in a study of CD8+ T cells in alopecia areata. Treatment reported: oral pan-JAK inhibitor, 5-10 mg twice daily. Reverse transcribed after extraction, RNA yielded cDNA as the sequencing template. The method was immunoSEQ multiplex PCR; TCRdb's version includes in-frame clones alone and lacks a portion of them. Of over 100,000 clones in the sample, approximately 53% were seen once. Sequencing was performed on CD4+ T cells sorted from blood, taken at week 4, from a patient treated with tofacitinib. Receptors originate from a human donor with alopecia areata.

As concerns this clone: The sample carries other DNA sequences with the same CDR3. This chain joins TRBV30 and TRBJ1-5; the D gene is possibly TRBD1 (6 bases). The germline V gene has CDR1 GTSNPN and CDR2 SVGIG (reference sequence). The CDR3 runs 13 residues. V lost 5 bases to trimming and J lost 4 bases, with 12 bases between them. For the CDR3, the DNA is TGTGCCTGGGGTAAACAGGGAAATCAGCCCCAGCATTTT. Translation: CAWGKQGNQPQHF.

The gene calls are TRBV30 and TRBJ2-7, with 11 bases fitting TRBD1. This CDR3 region has 12 residues. V lost 5 bases, J lost 6 bases, and 3 bases stayed unmatched. In germline, CDR1 is GTSNPN, CDR2 SVGIG (reference sequence). As DNA, the CDR3 is TGTGCCTGGGGGACAGGGGGTGGCGAGCAGTACTTC. This gives the protein CAWGTGGGEQYF.

The CDR3 sequence is CASSRRTGGSVDTQYF. CDR3 DNA: TGTGCCAGCAGCCGTCGGACAGGGGGGAGTGTAGATACGCAGTATTTT. This sequence joins TRBV7-2 and TRBJ2-3, with 10 bases lining up with TRBD1. Trimming at V came to 5 bases and at J to 5 bases, leaving 10 bases not matched to a gene. CDR1 is SGHTA and CDR2 is FQGNSA in the germline V gene. The CDR3 sequence is 16 residues long.

The rearrangement links TRBV27 to TRBJ2-7; 9 positions agree with TRBD1. The germline V gene encodes CDR1 MNHEY and CDR2 SMNVEV (reference sequence). J gave up 4 bases and V 6 bases, and 10 bases lay outside the gene matches. The CDR3 runs to 15 residues. CDR3 bases: TGTGCCAGCAGATCCCTCGGGACAGGGTCGTACGAGCAGTACTTC. It specifies CASRSLGTGSYEQYF.

A remark on this clone: Other DNA sequences in this specimen translate into the identical CDR3. CDR3 DNA sequence: TGCAGCGCAGGCGGAATGAACACTGAAGCTTTCTTT. Its translation: CSAGGMNTEAFF. The V gene is TRBV29-1, the J gene TRBJ1-1, with unresolved D. CDR3 size: 12 residues. Germline V lookup: CDR1 SQVTM, CDR2 ANQGSEA. V lost 7 bases and J 0 bases, leaving 9 bases between the germline ends.

The chain links TRBV30 to TRBJ2-7; 8 bases are a match to TRBD2. This CDR3 has 13 amino acids. Germline CDR1 and CDR2: GTSNPN and SVGIG (reference sequence). V was clipped by 3 bases and J by 3 bases; unmatched bases: 4. CDR3 sequence: CAWSLSGVYEQYF. The CDR3 coding sequence is TGTGCCTGGAGCCTTAGCGGGGTCTACGAGCAGTACTTC.

This clone was counted between two and nine times. The chain employs TRBV6-1 and TRBJ2-7, with TRBD1 matching over 8 bases. Germline V gene lookup returns CDR1 MNHNS and CDR2 SASEGT. This CDR3 region has 15 residues. V gave up 7 bases and J gave up 3 bases; unmatched junction bases: 11. CDR3 protein: CASNPGTGGVYEQYF. CDR3 coding DNA: TGTGCCAGCAACCCAGGGACAGGTGGGGTCTACGAGCAGTACTTC.

This clone was detected a few times. The CDR3 spells CASSQAETQYF. In nucleotides, the CDR3 is TGTGCCAGCAGCCAAGCGGAGACCCAGTACTTC. The chain uses TRBV14 and TRBJ2-5; D not resolved. The V and J ends lost 1 base and 5 bases respectively, with 2 bases between them. This CDR3 region has 11 residues. The V gene's germline CDR1 is SGHDN and CDR2 FVKESK. Full variable domain (rest looked up from reference TRBV14 and TRBJ2-5): EAGVTQFPSHSVIEKGQTVTLRCDPISGHDNLYWYRRVMGKEIKFLLHFVKESKQDESGMPNNRFLAERTGGTYSTLKVQPAELEDSGVYFCASSQAETQYFGPGTRLLVL.